Shown below are 19 T cell receptor beta chains from a single sample sequenced in a study of blood T cell repertoires in COVID-19. Generated by immunoSEQ multiplex PCR, the TCRdb table keeps only in-frame clones and is missing some. Among about 430,000 clones listed, 80% to 90% were seen once. Sequences were obtained from PBMCs or T cells enriched from blood (not recorded which). These receptors all stem from a man in his thirties or forties who had recovered from COVID-19.

The chain is built from TRBV6-5 and TRBJ2-7, with a possible D match to TRBD1 (5 bases). The V end lost 3 bases, the J end lost 3 bases, and 12 bases lay between the germline ends. The CDR3 spans 14 residues. Germline lookup yields CDR1 MNHEY and CDR2 SVGAGI. The CDR3, as DNA: TGTGCCAGCAGTTATCAAAATCAGGGCTACGAGCAGTACTTC. Translating it yields CASSYQNQGYEQYF.

This clone was counted only a few times. This rearrangement joins TRBV24-1 to TRBJ2-1; TRBD2 might be the D (5 bases). Germline V gene lookup returns CDR1 KGHDR and CDR2 SFDVKD. With 2 bases removed from V and 10 bases from J, the gap between germline ends came to 5 bases. The length of the CDR3 is 11 residues. This CDR3 reads CATSDWEEQFF. CDR3 in DNA: TGTGCCACCAGTGATTGGGAGGAGCAGTTCTTC.

The gene calls are TRBV5-8 and TRBJ1-2; D is perhaps TRBD1 (5 bases). The germline V gene encodes CDR1 SGHTS and CDR2 YDEGEE. The V and J ends lost 2 bases and 1 base respectively, with 6 bases between them. The length of the CDR3 is 13 residues. The CDR3 bases are TGTGCCAGCAGCTTAGGGGTTAACTATGGCTACACCTTC. Amino acid sequence: CASSLGVNYGYTF. Variable domain in full (rest from reference TRBV5-8 and TRBJ1-2): EAGVTQSPTHLIKTRGQQATLRCSPISGHTSVYWYQQALGLGLQFLLWYDEGEERNRGNFPPRFSGRQFPNYSSELNVNALELEDSALYLCASSLGVNYGYTFGSGTRLTVV.

This chain connects TRBV2 to TRBJ1-2, with D perhaps TRBD1 (6 bases). V lost 5 bases, J lost 8 bases, and 12 bases lay in between. This CDR3 contains 12 residues. CDR1 and CDR2 (germline): SNHLY, FYNNEI. The DNA for the CDR3 is TGTGCCAGCAGTTTCACAGGGAACGGCTACACCTTC. Protein: CASSFTGNGYTF.

The chain uses TRBV27 and TRBJ1-2; the D is unclear. CDR3 length: 14 residues. CDR1 and CDR2 (germline): MNHEY, SMNVEV (reference sequence). V was pared by 2 bases and J by 4 bases, with 11 bases between. The CDR3 loop is CASSLAGSGYGYTF. Written as DNA, the CDR3 is TGTGCCAGCAGTTTAGCCGGGAGTGGCTATGGCTACACCTTC.

The chain carries TRBV5-1 and TRBJ1-4, with 8 bases aligning to TRBD1. In germline, CDR1 is SGHRS, CDR2 YFSETQ. Trimming took 4 bases from V and 2 from J; bases not matched to a gene: 7. The CDR3 spans 16 residues. CDR3 nucleotides: TGCGCCAGCAGCGCCCAGGGGGCTATCACTAATGAAAAACTGTTTTTT. It specifies CASSAQGAITNEKLFF.

This chain joins TRBV7-8 and TRBJ1-5, with D unclear. The germline V and J ends were trimmed by 5 bases and 6 bases, with 11 bases remaining between them. The CDR3 is made up of 13 amino acids. Germline CDR1 SGHVS, CDR2 FQNEAQ. The CDR3 nucleotides are TGTGCCAGCAGCGTGAAGATCAGTCAGCCCCAGCATTTT. Protein sequence: CASSVKISQPQHF.

The V call is TRBV9, the J call TRBJ1-2, with D perhaps TRBD1 (5 bases). The length of the CDR3 is 15 residues. From germline, CDR1 is SGDLS and CDR2 YYNGEE. V lost 0 bases to trimming and J lost 0 bases, with 9 bases between them. The CDR3 bases are TGTGCCAGCAGCGTAGAGCCGGGGGCTAACTATGGCTACACCTTC. It is translated as CASSVEPGANYGYTF.

The chain combines TRBV6-5 with TRBJ2-5, with D perhaps TRBD1 (6 bases). The V gene's germline CDR1 is MNHEY and CDR2 SVGAGI. The CDR3 has 15 amino acids. Trimming removed 0 bases at V and 5 bases at J, with 13 bases between. CDR3 nucleotide sequence: TGTGCCAGCAGTTACTCATATCGAGGGGGTGAGACCCAGTACTTC. Its translation: CASSYSYRGGETQYF.

The gene calls are TRBV9 and TRBJ2-5; 7 bases map to TRBD2. V lost 3 bases, J lost 5 bases, and 13 bases stayed unmatched. Germline V gives CDR1 SGDLS, CDR2 YYNGEE. The CDR3 runs 16 residues. CDR3 loop: CASSGGSSRWGETQYF. The CDR3, as DNA: TGTGCCAGCAGCGGCGGGAGTTCGAGGTGGGGGGAGACCCAGTACTTC.

The chain recombines TRBV29-1 with TRBJ2-1, with D perhaps TRBD1 (6 bases). Germline values: CDR1 SQVTM, CDR2 ANQGSEA. This CDR3 contains 13 residues. V lost 7 bases and J 9 bases, leaving 19 bases between the germline ends. DNA of the CDR3: TGCAGCGAGGGACAAGGCCTCAGGGGTGAGCAGTTCTTC. Amino acid sequence: CSEGQGLRGEQFF.

The rearrangement uses TRBV10-1 and TRBJ2-3; D is possibly TRBD2 (6 bases). Germline-derived CDR1 and CDR2 are WNHNN and SYGVQD (reference sequence). This CDR3 is built from 15 residues. Trimming shortened V by 3 bases and J by 3 bases, and 13 bases separated the two germline ends. Here the CDR3 reads CASSEIAALTDTQYF. CDR3 coding DNA: TGCGCCAGCAGTGAAATAGCGGCCCTGACAGATACGCAGTATTTT.

CDR3: CASRSDRGLQETQYF. Written as DNA, the CDR3 is TGTGCCAGCAGGTCGGACAGGGGATTACAAGAGACCCAGTACTTC. The chain recombines TRBV6-5 with TRBJ2-5; TRBD1 agrees at 9 bases. CDR1 is MNHEY and CDR2 is SVGAGI in the germline V gene. The V segment lost 6 bases and the J segment 2 bases; nucleotides outside the gene matches: 7. This CDR3 region has 15 residues.

The chain joins TRBV19 to TRBJ1-2; D gene ambiguous. V lost 3 bases and J 4 bases, leaving 12 bases between the germline ends. CDR3 length equals 14 residues. CDR1 is LNHDA, CDR2 SQIVND, per germline (reference sequence). The CDR3 sequence: CASSIWAGIYGYTF. As DNA, the CDR3 is TGTGCCAGTAGTATCTGGGCAGGCATCTATGGCTACACCTTC.

V and J are TRBV28 and TRBJ1-2; TRBD1 might be the D (5 bases). V lost 7 bases to trimming and J lost 2 bases, with 14 bases between them. The CDR3 sequence is 14 residues long. Germline loops: CDR1 MDHEN, CDR2 SYDVKM. The CDR3 spells CASIPQGGNYGYTF. DNA for the CDR3: TGTGCCAGCATCCCTCAGGGTGGCAACTATGGCTACACCTTC.

J is TRBJ2-7 and V is TRBV7-2; perhaps TRBD2 as D (5 bases). CDR3 length: 15 amino acids. V gave up 5 bases and J gave up 2 bases, with 16 bases separating them. Germline V gene data show CDR1 as SGHTA and CDR2 as FQGNSA. The CDR3 bases are TGTGCCAGCAGCCTAGGCCGGACTGGGGCCTACGAGCAGTACTTC. Protein product: CASSLGRTGAYEQYF.

The V and J genes are TRBV28 and TRBJ2-3; 8 bases are a match to TRBD2. V lost 0 bases, J lost 12 bases, and 11 bases stayed unmatched. The CDR3 is 15 residues long. Germline values: CDR1 MDHEN, CDR2 SYDVKM. CDR3 region: CASSLWPLREGRQYF. Here the CDR3 DNA reads TGTGCCAGCAGTTTATGGCCGCTCCGGGAGGGCCGTCAGTATTTT.

The J gene is TRBJ1-2, the V gene TRBV3-1 (or the pseudogene TRBV3-2), with D perhaps matching TRBD1 (5 bases). CDR1 is LGHDT and CDR2 is YNNKEL in the germline V gene (reference sequence). The CDR3 contains 16 residues. Trimming shortened V by 5 bases and J by 3 bases, and 19 bases separated the two germline ends. CDR3 DNA: TGTGCCAGCAGCGAAACGCAGGGCGAGTTGGACTATGGCTACACCTTC. Translating gives CASSETQGELDYGYTF.

The chain has TRBV10-3 and TRBJ2-6, with D uncertain. CDR1 is ENHRY and CDR2 is SYGVKD in the germline V gene. V lost 9 bases and J 0 bases, leaving 6 bases between the germline ends. The CDR3 totals 13 residues. CDR3 nucleotide sequence: TGTGCCATTCTGAGCTCTGGGGCCAACGTCCTGACTTTC. Its protein is CAILSSGANVLTF.